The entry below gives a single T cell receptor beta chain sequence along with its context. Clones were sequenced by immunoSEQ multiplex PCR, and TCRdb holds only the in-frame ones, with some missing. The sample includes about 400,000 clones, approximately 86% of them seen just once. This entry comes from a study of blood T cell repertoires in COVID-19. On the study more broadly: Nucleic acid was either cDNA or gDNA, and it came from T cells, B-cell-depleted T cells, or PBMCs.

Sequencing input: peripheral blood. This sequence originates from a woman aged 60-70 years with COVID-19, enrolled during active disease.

The CDR3 DNA reads as TGTGCCAGCAGCTCGAGGGGAGGCGATGAGCAGTTCTTC. It specifies CASSSRGGDEQFF. The chain is built from TRBV5-4 and TRBJ2-1, with TRBD2 as a possible D gene (6 bases). Germline CDR1 reads SGHNT; CDR2 reads YYREEE (reference sequence). CDR3 length: 13 amino acids. V was trimmed by 3 bases and J by 8 bases, leaving 12 bases between them.